This TCR beta chain originates from a study of T cell responses to AZD1222 COVID-19 vaccine. The CDR3 sequence is 15 residues long. Losses at the gene ends were 6 bases for V and 5 bases for J; bases not matched to a gene: 11. CDR1 is MNHEY, CDR2 SVGAGI, per germline. TCRdb's table, derived via immunoSEQ multiplex PCR, lists solely in-frame clones and lacks some. The sample has more than 100,000 clones, around 86% seen once. The TCR sequence derives from an adult in good health. This chain links TRBV6-5 with TRBJ1-1; 8 nucleotides agree with TRBD1. Sequencing was performed on peripheral blood, taken on day 0 of AZD1222 vaccination. CDR3 protein: CASSRTGPGKTEAFF. As DNA, the CDR3 is TGTGCCAGCAGCCGGACAGGGCCCGGGAAGACTGAAGCTTTCTTT.